What follows are 4 T cell receptor beta chains derived from one specimen sequenced in a study of T cells in Graves' hyperthyroidism and ophthalmopathy. What was amplified from RNA transcripts were TCR beta CDR3 regions. TCR CDR3 regions were first amplified by RT-PCR with HTBI primers. TCRdb independently ran MiXCR on the multiplex PCR reads; one entry per CDR3 protein. The repertoire holds under 200,000 distinct CDR3 sequences, with roughly 9.4% as singletons. Input material: blood. The source is a woman in her late teens or twenties with Graves' hyperthyroidism that later progressed to Graves' ophthalmopathy.

The chain carries TRBV3-1 and TRBJ1-2; no clear D. CDR1 and CDR2 from the germline V gene are LGHDT and YNNKEL (reference sequence). This CDR3 is built from 15 residues. With 1 base removed from V and 4 bases from J, the gap between germline ends came to 13 bases. CDR3: CASSQGKSITYGYTF. The DNA of the CDR3 is TGTGCCAGCAGCCAAGGCAAGAGTATAACCTATGGCTACACCTTC.

This clonotype was recorded many times. This sequence joins TRBV30 and TRBJ1-1; no reliable D call. The CDR3 is made up of 13 amino acids. V lost 4 bases and J lost 1, with 10 bases in between. Germline V gives CDR1 GTSNPN, CDR2 SVGIG (reference sequence). This CDR3 reads CAWNLRRNTEAFF. The CDR3 nucleotides read TGTGCCTGGAATCTTAGGAGGAACACTGAAGCTTTCTTT.

This clonotype has more than one count but fewer than ten. The rearrangement joins TRBV4-1 to TRBJ2-1; possible D gene TRBD2, 7 bases. Per the germline V gene, CDR1 is MGHRA and CDR2 is YSYEKL. The CDR3 length is 17 residues. V shed 1 base and J shed 1 base, with 14 bases lying between them. DNA of the CDR3: TGCGCCAGCAGCCAAGTTTGGGGGCGGGGGTCCTACAATGAGCAGTTCTTC. Its protein is CASSQVWGRGSYNEQFF.

This clonotype showed up many times. The genes are TRBV20-1 and TRBJ2-7; 14 nucleotides line up with TRBD2. There are 16 residues in the CDR3. CDR1 DFQATT and CDR2 SNEGSKA come from the germline V gene (reference sequence). Trimming took 5 bases from V and 3 from J; bases not matched to a gene: 9. CDR3 loop: CSAGAGTSGSFYEQYF. CDR3 sequence (DNA): TGCAGTGCTGGTGCCGGGACTAGCGGGAGTTTCTACGAGCAGTACTTC.